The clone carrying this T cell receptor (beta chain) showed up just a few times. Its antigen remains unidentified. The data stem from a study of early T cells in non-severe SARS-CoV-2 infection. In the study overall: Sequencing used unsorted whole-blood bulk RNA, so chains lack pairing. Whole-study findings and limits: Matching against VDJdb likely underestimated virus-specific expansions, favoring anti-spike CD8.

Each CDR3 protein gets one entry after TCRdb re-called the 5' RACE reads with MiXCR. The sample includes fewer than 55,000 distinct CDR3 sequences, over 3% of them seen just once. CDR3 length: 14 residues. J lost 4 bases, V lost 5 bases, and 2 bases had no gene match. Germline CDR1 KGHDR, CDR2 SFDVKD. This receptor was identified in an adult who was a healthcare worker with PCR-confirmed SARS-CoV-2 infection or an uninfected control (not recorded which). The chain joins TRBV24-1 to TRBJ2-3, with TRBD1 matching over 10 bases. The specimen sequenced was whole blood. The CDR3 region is CATSGGQGADTQYF. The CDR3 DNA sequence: TGTGCCACCAGTGGTGGACAGGGGGCAGATACGCAGTATTTT.